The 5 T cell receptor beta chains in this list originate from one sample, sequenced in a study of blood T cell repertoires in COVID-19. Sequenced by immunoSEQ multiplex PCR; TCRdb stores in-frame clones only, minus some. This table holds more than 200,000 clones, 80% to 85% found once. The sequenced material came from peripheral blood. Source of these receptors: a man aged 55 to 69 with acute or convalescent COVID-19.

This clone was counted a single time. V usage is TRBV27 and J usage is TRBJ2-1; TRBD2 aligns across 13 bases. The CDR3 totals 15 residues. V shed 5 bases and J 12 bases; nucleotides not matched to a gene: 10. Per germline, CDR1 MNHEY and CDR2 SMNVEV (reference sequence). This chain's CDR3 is CASSLGTSGTRWQFF. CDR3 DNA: TGTGCCAGCAGTCTCGGGACTAGCGGGACTCGCTGGCAGTTCTTC.

The CDR3 loop is CAWSVMGGTLNEQFF. The CDR3 nucleotides are TGTGCCTGGAGTGTAATGGGGGGGACCCTCAATGAGCAGTTCTTC. V is TRBV30 and J is TRBJ2-1; 7 nucleotides align to TRBD2. Per the germline V gene, CDR1 is GTSNPN and CDR2 is SVGIG (reference sequence). This CDR3 is built from 15 residues. V shed 0 bases and J 6 bases; nucleotides not matched to a gene: 8.

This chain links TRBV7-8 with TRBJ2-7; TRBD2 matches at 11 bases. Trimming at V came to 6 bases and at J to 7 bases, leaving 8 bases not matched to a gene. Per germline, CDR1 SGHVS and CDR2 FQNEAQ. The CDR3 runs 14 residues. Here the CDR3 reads CASSNSGGAWEQYF. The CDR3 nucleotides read TGTGCCAGCAGTAATAGCGGGGGGGCTTGGGAGCAGTACTTC.

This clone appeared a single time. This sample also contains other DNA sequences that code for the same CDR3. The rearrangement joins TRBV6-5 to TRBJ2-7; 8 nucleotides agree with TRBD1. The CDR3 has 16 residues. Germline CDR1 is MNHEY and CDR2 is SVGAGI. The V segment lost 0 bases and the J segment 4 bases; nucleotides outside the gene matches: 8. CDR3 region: CASSYSPTGGLYEQYF. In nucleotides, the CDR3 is TGTGCCAGCAGTTACTCTCCAACAGGGGGTCTATACGAGCAGTACTTC.

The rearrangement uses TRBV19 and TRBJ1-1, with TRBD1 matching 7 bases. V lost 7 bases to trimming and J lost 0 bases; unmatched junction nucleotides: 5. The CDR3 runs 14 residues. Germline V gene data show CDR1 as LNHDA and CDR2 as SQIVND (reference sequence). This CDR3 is CASTMGQLNTEAFF. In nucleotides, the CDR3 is TGTGCCAGTACCATGGGACAGCTGAACACTGAAGCTTTCTTT.